The sequence of this TCR beta chain was determined in a study of sequential checkpoint blockade in melanoma. Study-wide background: Arm A got nivolumab then ipilimumab; arm B the reverse, 1:1. Each arm's sequence ended with maintenance nivolumab.

Specified treatment: randomized to nivolumab then ipilimumab (arm A) or the reverse (arm B). Sorted cells were live CD3+CD8+, lacking CD19 and CD56, from PBMCs. Profiling relied on immunoSEQ multiplex PCR, and the TCRdb table lists in-frame clones only, not all of them. The data show about 27,000 clones, roughly 80% seen once. This specimen consisted of CD8+ T cells sorted from blood (inferred from file names), obtained from a patient given nivolumab and ipilimumab in sequence. The sequence was collected from a human donor with melanoma.

CDR3 loop: CASSYRGDDYEQYF. DNA for the CDR3: TGTGCCAGTAGCTACCGGGGGGACGACTACGAGCAGTACTTC. The rearrangement links TRBV19 to TRBJ2-7; 7 bases are a match to TRBD2. The junction had 8 bases not matched to a gene; V was cut back by 6 bases and J by 3 bases. From germline, CDR1 is LNHDA and CDR2 SQIVND (reference sequence). The CDR3 sequence is 14 residues long.